This TCR beta chain was recorded in a study of T-cell memory formation after mild COVID-19. Whole-study results and caveats: While clones contracting from day 15 to 85 were balanced between CD4 and CD8, later expanders leaned CD4+. Contracting CD4+ clones lay largely in CM and EM, with CD8+ ones residing in EMRA.

Turning to this clonotype: Its specificity is unknown.

TCRdb re-called the 5' RACE reads through MiXCR, storing one row per CDR3 protein. This sample has around 200,000 distinct CDR3 sequences, with roughly a tenth found just once. This CDR3 region has 16 residues. Germline V gives CDR1 SGHRS, CDR2 YFSETQ. V shed 1 base and J shed 2 bases, with 15 bases lying between them. Sample: PBMCs or a T cell subset sorted from them (not recorded which). The chain has TRBV5-1 and TRBJ2-5; tentative D call: TRBD2 (6 bases). This TCR was sampled from a man younger than 35 who had mild COVID-19 (a few samples of this study predate the infection). Cell type and time point are not known. The CDR3 spells CASSLTRPGGQETQYF. The CDR3 coding sequence is TGCGCCAGCAGCTTGACTAGGCCAGGAGGGCAAGAGACCCAGTACTTC. Full variable domain (rest looked up from reference TRBV5-1 and TRBJ2-5): KAGVTQTPRYLIKTRGQQVTLSCSPISGHRSVSWYQQTPGQGLQFLFEYFSETQRNKGNFPGRFSGRQFSNSRSEMNVSTLELGDSALYLCASSLTRPGGQETQYFGPGTRLLVL.